Each of the 32 T cell receptor beta chains below was sequenced from the same sample in a study of vaccination and CD4 T cells after COVID-19. Once obtained from cultured CD4+ T cells, the DNA was sequenced using the Oncomine TCR Beta short-read assay. TCRdb re-called the PCR reads through MiXCR, storing one row per CDR3 protein. The table lists around 20,000 distinct CDR3 sequences, more than 20% of them singletons, with under 13% in the top ten. Specified treatment: approximately 9-day PBMC culture with coronavirus spike peptide pools or control peptides (ViraFEST assay). The antigens of these receptors remain unknown. The sequenced material came from cultured CD4+ T cells from blood. These receptor sequences come from a human donor with COVID-19.

The genes are TRBV7-8 and TRBJ2-3; 10 bases agree with TRBD1. The CDR3 runs to 14 residues. CDR1 is SGHVS and CDR2 is FQNEAQ in the germline V gene. V trimming: 8 bases; J trimming: 6 bases; junction bases outside the gene matches: 8. CDR3 protein: CASEQGQGKDTQYF. The CDR3 DNA follows: TGTGCCAGCGAGCAGGGACAGGGGAAGGATACGCAGTATTTT. Drawing the rest from reference TRBV7-8 and TRBJ2-3, the complete variable domain is GAGVSQSPRYKVAKRGQDVALRCDPISGHVSLFWYQQALGQGPEFLTYFQNEAQLDKSGLPSDRFFAERPEGSVSTLKIQRTQQEDSAVYLCASEQGQGKDTQYFGPGTRLTVL.

The chain couples TRBV6-1 to TRBJ2-7; tentatively, D is TRBD2 (7 bases). Looked up from germline, CDR1 is MNHNS and CDR2 is SASEGT. Trimming removed 6 bases at V and 2 bases at J, with 11 bases between. The CDR3 loop spans 13 amino acids. CDR3 amino acids: CASSAGGPYEQYF. The CDR3 DNA reads TGTGCCAGCAGCGCCGGGGGGCCCTACGAGCAGTACTTC.

In this sample, this clonotype turned up a few times. V and J are TRBV30 and TRBJ1-2, with D unresolved. Germline assignment: CDR1 GTSNPN and CDR2 SVGIG (reference sequence). The CDR3 extends over 11 amino acids. V gave up 4 bases and J gave up 7 bases, with 10 bases separating them. The CDR3 DNA follows: TGTGCCTGGAACGGCAGAGGTGGCTACACCTTC. Protein: CAWNGRGGYTF.

This clonotype was seen more than once but under ten times. The rearrangement links TRBV6-1 to TRBJ1-2, with D possibly TRBD1 on 5 matching bases. Between the trimmed V and J ends, which lost 4 bases and 5 bases, there was a span of 11 bases. Germline CDR1 is MNHNS and CDR2 is SASEGT. CDR3 length: 13 amino acids. CDR3 sequence: CASSGVQGYGYTF. CDR3 sequence (DNA): TGTGCCAGCAGTGGCGTGCAGGGTTATGGCTACACCTTC.

The V gene is TRBV2, the J gene TRBJ1-2, with 9 bases fitting TRBD1. The CDR3 has 13 residues. Germline CDR1 and CDR2: SNHLY and FYNNEI. The V and J ends lost 7 bases and 7 bases, in that order; junction bases with no gene match: 7. This CDR3 is CASNSDRGGGYTF. The DNA for the CDR3 is TGTGCCAGCAATTCAGACAGGGGGGGTGGCTACACCTTC. Full variable domain (outside the CDR3, taken from reference TRBV2 and TRBJ1-2): EPEVTQTPSHQVTQMGQEVILRCVPISNHLYFYWYRQILGQKVEFLVSFYNNEISEKSEIFDDQFSVERPDGSNFTLKIRSTKLEDSAMYFCASNSDRGGGYTFGSGTRLTVV.

There are a few counts of this clonotype. This chain joins TRBV19 and TRBJ2-5; D is uncertain. The V and J ends lost 3 bases and 2 bases respectively, with 7 bases between them. CDR3 length: 13 residues. Germline V gene sequence: CDR1 LNHDA, CDR2 SQIVND (reference sequence). Here the CDR3 reads CASSIRVQETQYF. The CDR3 coding sequence is TGTGCCAGTAGTATCAGAGTTCAAGAGACCCAGTACTTC.

This clonotype was picked up a small number of times. The V and J genes are TRBV7-9 and TRBJ1-1; no definite D call. Germline V lookup: CDR1 SEHNR, CDR2 FQNEAQ (reference sequence). CDR3 length equals 15 residues. V lost 4 bases, J lost 1 base, and 13 bases lay in between. The chain's CDR3 is CASSSFGMKNTEAFF. The CDR3 DNA sequence: TGTGCCAGCAGCTCCTTCGGGATGAAGAACACTGAAGCTTTCTTT.

The chain is built from TRBV5-1 and TRBJ2-7; TRBD1 matches 8 bases. The CDR3 covers 14 residues. V dropped 1 base and J dropped 2; count of bases not matched to a gene: 2. Per the germline V gene, CDR1 is SGHRS and CDR2 is YFSETQ. In DNA form, the CDR3 reads TGCGCCAGCAGCTTGACGGGACAGGCCTACGAGCAGTACTTC. The encoded protein is CASSLTGQAYEQYF.

This clonotype was seen a handful of times. The chain uses TRBV6-1 and TRBJ1-6, with D tentatively TRBD1 (6 bases). The germline V and J ends were trimmed by 4 bases and 7 bases, with 14 bases remaining between them. The CDR3 covers 15 residues. Looked up from germline, CDR1 is MNHNS and CDR2 is SASEGT. CDR3 sequence (DNA): TGTGCCAGCAGTGCGACCGGACAGACAAATTCACCCCTCCACTTT. Translating gives CASSATGQTNSPLHF.

The V call is TRBV4-2, the J call TRBJ1-5, with a weak D call TRBD1 (5 bases). The CDR3 covers 15 residues. The ends were cut back, 0 bases at V and 4 bases at J, with 10 bases in the middle. Per germline, CDR1 LGHNA and CDR2 YNFKEQ. CDR3 sequence (DNA): TGTGCCAGCAGCCAAGATTTCGGGGGGAATCAGCCCCAGCATTTT. Protein sequence: CASSQDFGGNQPQHF.

The V and J genes are TRBV28 and TRBJ1-1; the match to TRBD1 covers 7 bases. The V gene's germline CDR1 is MDHEN and CDR2 SYDVKM. This CDR3 contains 13 residues. The V segment lost 8 bases and the J segment 4 bases; nucleotides outside the gene matches: 7. CDR3 coding DNA: TGTGCCAGCCACAGGGGTGTCGGCACTGAAGCTTTCTTT. It codes for CASHRGVGTEAFF.

The rearrangement joins TRBV20-1 to TRBJ2-7, with D possibly TRBD2 on 6 matching bases. Germline V gene lookup returns CDR1 DFQATT and CDR2 SNEGSKA (reference sequence). Trimming stripped 3 bases from V and 6 bases from J, with 21 bases between. The CDR3 spans 15 residues. Here the CDR3 reads CSASRTDAGRGEQYF. As DNA, the CDR3 is TGCAGTGCTAGCCGTACCGACGCGGGGAGAGGCGAGCAGTACTTC.

CDR3 in amino acids: CASSLSENEKLFF. The CDR3 DNA sequence: TGTGCCAGCAGCCTATCTGAAAATGAAAAACTGTTTTTT. The gene calls are TRBV6-1 and TRBJ1-4; D not certain. Germline CDR1 is MNHNS and CDR2 is SASEGT. The CDR3 is made up of 13 amino acids. Trimming took 6 bases from V and 5 from J, leaving 10 bases between them.

CDR3 region: CASRRRGDGNTIYF. DNA of the CDR3: TGTGCCAGTAGGAGGAGAGGGGATGGAAACACCATATATTTT. The V gene is TRBV19, the J gene TRBJ1-3; a weak D match, TRBD1 (5 bases). This CDR3 has 14 residues. The V gene's germline CDR1 is LNHDA and CDR2 SQIVND (reference sequence). V was trimmed by 6 bases and J by 3 bases, leaving 12 bases between them.

This clonotype appeared a single time. The chain is built from TRBV3-1 and TRBJ1-1; the match to TRBD1 covers 7 bases. Germline V gene sequence: CDR1 LGHDT, CDR2 YNNKEL (reference sequence). There are 16 residues in the CDR3. V trimming: 3 bases; J trimming: 0 bases; junction bases outside the gene matches: 7. CDR3 loop: CASSQTGTVMNTEAFF. The CDR3 DNA reads TGTGCCAGCAGCCAGACCGGGACAGTCATGAACACTGAAGCTTTCTTT. Variable domain in full (rest from reference TRBV3-1 and TRBJ1-1): DTAVSQTPKYLVTQMGNDKSIKCEQNLGHDTMYWYKQDSKKFLKIMFSYNNKELIINETVPNRFSPKSPDKAHLNLHINSLELGDSAVYFCASSQTGTVMNTEAFFGQGTRLTVV.

This clonotype was seen a few times. CDR3 loop: CSARETGGRETQYF. CDR3 DNA sequence: TGCAGTGCTAGAGAGACAGGGGGCCGGGAGACCCAGTACTTC. The chain has TRBV20-1 and TRBJ2-5, with 10 bases aligning to TRBD1. Germline trimming cut 0 bases from V and 5 bases from J; bases unmatched to any gene: 3. Germline lookup yields CDR1 DFQATT and CDR2 SNEGSKA (reference sequence). CDR3 length: 14 residues.

The chain carries TRBV15 and TRBJ2-3; 15 positions match TRBD2. This CDR3 comprises 17 residues. With 5 bases clipped from V and 5 bases from J, the junction kept 8 bases outside the gene matches. CDR1 and CDR2 from the germline V gene are LNHNV and YYDKDF (reference sequence). The CDR3 DNA sequence: TGTGCCACCAGCCCATCCGGGACTAGCGGGGGGCTAGATACGCAGTATTTT. The encoded protein is CATSPSGTSGGLDTQYF.

V gene TRBV7-3 combines with J gene TRBJ1-3; D remains ambiguous. Germline V gives CDR1 SGHTA, CDR2 FQGTGA. The CDR3 is made up of 13 amino acids. V shed 1 base and J shed 4 bases, with 5 bases lying between them. For the CDR3, the DNA is TGTGCCAGCAGCTTAAATCAGGGAAACACCATATATTTT. This translates into CASSLNQGNTIYF.

This rearrangement joins TRBV6-1 to TRBJ1-1; no reliable D call. This CDR3 spans 11 amino acids. CDR1 and CDR2 (germline): MNHNS, SASEGT. Trimming removed 6 bases from V and 4 bases from J, with 6 bases in between. For the CDR3, the DNA is TGTGCCAGCAGGGGATTCACTGAAGCTTTCTTT. Translated: CASRGFTEAFF.

This clonotype appeared a few times. The chain uses TRBV6-1 and TRBJ2-3, with D unclear. There are 13 residues in the CDR3. Germline CDR1 is MNHNS and CDR2 is SASEGT. V dropped 6 bases and J dropped 1 base, with 8 bases sitting between them. The CDR3 sequence: CASRLMGTDTQYF. The CDR3, as DNA: TGTGCCAGCAGATTAATGGGCACAGATACGCAGTATTTT.

CDR3 sequence reads: CASTGGVEQEQYF. The CDR3 nucleotides read TGTGCCAGCACTGGGGGAGTAGAGCAAGAGCAGTACTTC. The V gene is TRBV12-3 or TRBV12-4, the J gene TRBJ2-7; the D call may be TRBD1 or TRBD2 (5 bases each). Trimming removed 7 bases at V and 7 bases at J, with 17 bases between. This CDR3 is 13 amino acids long.

The V gene is TRBV19, the J gene TRBJ1-2; 11 bases align to TRBD1. After removal of 4 bases from V and 6 bases from J, the junction contained 1 base not matched to a gene. Germline loops: CDR1 LNHDA, CDR2 SQIVND (reference sequence). CDR3 length: 13 amino acids. CDR3: CASSTDRGHGYTF. The CDR3 nucleotides are TGTGCCAGTAGTACGGACAGGGGGCATGGCTACACCTTC.

As to this clonotype: The conserved closing phenylalanine or tryptophan is absent in this CDR3, likely reflecting a read error. This rearrangement joins TRBV10-3 to TRBJ1-2; TRBD1 matches at 9 bases. Trimming took 10 bases from V and 8 from J; bases not matched to a gene: 17. The CDR3 runs 15 residues. Germline-derived CDR1 and CDR2 are ENHRY and SYGVKD. The CDR3 sequence is CATDPQQGAVEGYTL. Written as DNA, the CDR3 is TGTGCCACTGACCCCCAACAGGGGGCGGTGGAGGGCTACACCCTC.

The chain joins TRBV19 to TRBJ2-7; D is undetermined. The CDR3 consists of 13 residues. Trimming took off 4 bases at V and 2 bases at J, with 9 bases between the two ends. Per germline, CDR1 LNHDA and CDR2 SQIVND (reference sequence). CDR3 loop: CASSKGRAYEQYF. The CDR3, as DNA: TGTGCCAGTAGTAAAGGCAGAGCCTACGAGCAGTACTTC.

A few counts support this clonotype. The chain recombines TRBV7-9 with TRBJ1-4, with a tentative D call TRBD1 (5 bases). The CDR3 is 13 amino acids. The germline V gene has CDR1 SEHNR and CDR2 FQNEAQ (reference sequence). Trimming shortened V by 5 bases and J by 7 bases, and 11 bases separated the two germline ends. The CDR3: CASSPGQREKLFF. CDR3 nucleotide sequence: TGTGCCAGCAGCCCGGGGCAGCGTGAAAAACTGTTTTTT.

This chain links TRBV7-9 with TRBJ1-1, with 7 bases matching TRBD1. Germline loops: CDR1 SEHNR, CDR2 FQNEAQ (reference sequence). The CDR3 sequence is 15 residues long. The junction had 3 bases not matched to a gene; V was cut back by 1 base and J by 1 base. CDR3 protein: CASSLVTGSNTEAFF. CDR3 sequence (DNA): TGTGCCAGCAGCTTAGTGACAGGGTCGAACACTGAAGCTTTCTTT.

This clonotype turned up a few times. CDR3 sequence: CASSLPQGNSYEQYF. CDR3 sequence (DNA): TGCGCCAGCAGCTTGCCACAGGGTAACTCCTACGAGCAGTACTTC. The V and J genes are TRBV5-1 and TRBJ2-7; possible D gene TRBD1, 6 bases. Germline V gene sequence: CDR1 SGHRS, CDR2 YFSETQ. This CDR3 comprises 15 residues. V was pared by 1 base and J by 0 bases, with 11 bases between. Using reference TRBV5-1 and TRBJ2-7 for the parts outside the CDR3, the full variable domain is KAGVTQTPRYLIKTRGQQVTLSCSPISGHRSVSWYQQTPGQGLQFLFEYFSETQRNKGNFPGRFSGRQFSNSRSEMNVSTLELGDSALYLCASSLPQGNSYEQYFGPGTRLTVT.

A few counts support this clonotype. The chain recombines TRBV6-2 or TRBV6-3 with TRBJ2-5, with D possibly TRBD1 on 6 matching bases. Trimming left V 1 base short and J 5 bases short, with 8 bases between. The CDR3 spans 13 residues. From germline, CDR1 is MNHEY and CDR2 SVGEGT. CDR3 loop: CASSYWQGETQYF. DNA of the CDR3: TGTGCCAGCAGTTACTGGCAGGGGGAGACCCAGTACTTC.

This clonotype was detected a few times. The chain combines TRBV11-1 with TRBJ1-1, with D tentatively TRBD1 (5 bases). Germline CDR1 and CDR2: SGHAT and FQDESV (reference sequence). V was pared by 2 bases and J by 2 bases, with 12 bases between. This CDR3 comprises 15 residues. DNA for the CDR3: TGTGCCAGCAGCTTATGGTCGGGGCCTAACACTGAAGCTTTCTTT. Amino acids: CASSLWSGPNTEAFF. Full variable domain (remainder filled in from reference TRBV11-1 and TRBJ1-1): EAEVAQSPRYKITEKSQAVAFWCDPISGHATLYWYRQILGQGPELLVQFQDESVVDDSQLPKDRFSAERLKGVDSTLKIQPAELGDSAMYLCASSLWSGPNTEAFFGQGTRLTVV.

This rearrangement joins TRBV7-9 to TRBJ2-3, with D hard to call. Germline V gene data show CDR1 as SEHNR and CDR2 as FQNEAQ (reference sequence). The CDR3 consists of 13 residues. Trimming took off 5 bases at V and 4 bases at J, with 10 bases between the two ends. CDR3 in amino acids: CASSPRTADTQYF. CDR3 coding DNA: TGTGCCAGCAGCCCTAGGACGGCAGATACGCAGTATTTT.

V is TRBV27 and J is TRBJ2-1; D is uncertain. The CDR3 extends over 12 amino acids. Trimming removed 5 bases at V and 10 bases at J, with 12 bases between. CDR1 and CDR2 from the germline V gene are MNHEY and SMNVEV (reference sequence). The CDR3 DNA is TGTGCCAGCAGTCCCCTAGTTGGGGAGCAGTTCTTC. Amino acids: CASSPLVGEQFF.

This clonotype was counted only a few times. This chain joins TRBV2 and TRBJ1-2; D call uncertain. CDR3 length equals 15 residues. Germline CDR1 and CDR2: SNHLY and FYNNEI. With 5 bases removed from V and 0 bases from J, the gap between germline ends came to 13 bases. This CDR3 reads CASSSNRGTNYGYTF. The CDR3 DNA is TGTGCCAGCAGTTCAAACAGAGGAACTAACTATGGCTACACCTTC.